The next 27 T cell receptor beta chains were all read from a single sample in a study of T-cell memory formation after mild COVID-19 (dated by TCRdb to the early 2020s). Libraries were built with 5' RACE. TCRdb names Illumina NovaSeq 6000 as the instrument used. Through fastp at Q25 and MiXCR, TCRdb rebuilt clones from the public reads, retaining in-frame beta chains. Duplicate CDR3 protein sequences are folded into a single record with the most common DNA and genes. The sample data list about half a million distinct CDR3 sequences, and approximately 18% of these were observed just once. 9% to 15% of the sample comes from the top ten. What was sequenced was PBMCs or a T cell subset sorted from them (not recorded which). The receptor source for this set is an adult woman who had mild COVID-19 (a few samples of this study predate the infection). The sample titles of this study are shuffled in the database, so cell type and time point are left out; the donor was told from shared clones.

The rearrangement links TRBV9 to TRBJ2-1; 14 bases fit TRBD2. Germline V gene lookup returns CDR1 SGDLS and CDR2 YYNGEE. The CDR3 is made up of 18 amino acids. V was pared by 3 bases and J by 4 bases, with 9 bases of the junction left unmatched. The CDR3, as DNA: TGTGCCAGCAGCGCCGGGACTAGCGGGAGCTGGGTGTACAATGAGCAGTTCTTC. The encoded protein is CASSAGTSGSWVYNEQFF. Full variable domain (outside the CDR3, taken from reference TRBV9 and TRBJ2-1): DSGVTQTPKHLITATGQRVTLRCSPRSGDLSVYWYQQSLDQGLQFLIQYYNGEERAKGNILERFSAQQFPDLHSELNLSSLELGDSALYFCASSAGTSGSWVYNEQFFGPGTRLTVL.

The CDR3 loop is CSASPGLDYNQPQHF. The CDR3 nucleotides read TGCAGTGCTAGTCCGGGTCTCGATTACAATCAGCCCCAGCATTTT. The V call is TRBV20-1, the J call TRBJ1-5; D call uncertain. Germline values: CDR1 DFQATT, CDR2 SNEGSKA (reference sequence). The CDR3 runs 15 residues. V lost 3 bases and J 3 bases, leaving 15 bases between the germline ends.

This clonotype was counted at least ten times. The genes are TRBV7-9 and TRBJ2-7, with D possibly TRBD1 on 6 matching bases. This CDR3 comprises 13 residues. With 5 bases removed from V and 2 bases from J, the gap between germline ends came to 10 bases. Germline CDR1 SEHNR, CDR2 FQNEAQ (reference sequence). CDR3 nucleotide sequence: TGTGCCAGCAGCCCAGGGGCCCCCTACGAGCAGTACTTC. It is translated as CASSPGAPYEQYF.

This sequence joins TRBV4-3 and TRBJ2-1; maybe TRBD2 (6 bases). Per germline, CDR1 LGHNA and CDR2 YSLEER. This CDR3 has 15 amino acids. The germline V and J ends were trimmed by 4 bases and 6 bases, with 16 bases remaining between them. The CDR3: CASSLGGGPSNEQFF. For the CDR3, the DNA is TGCGCCAGCAGCCTAGGAGGAGGGCCCTCCAATGAGCAGTTCTTC.

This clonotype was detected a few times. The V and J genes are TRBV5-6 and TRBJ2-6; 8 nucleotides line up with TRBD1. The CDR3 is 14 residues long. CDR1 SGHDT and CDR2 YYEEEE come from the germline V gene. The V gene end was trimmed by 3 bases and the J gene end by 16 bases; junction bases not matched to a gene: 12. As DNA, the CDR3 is TGTGCCAGCAGCTCCGGGACAGGCCCGGAGGGACTGACTTTC. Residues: CASSSGTGPEGLTF.

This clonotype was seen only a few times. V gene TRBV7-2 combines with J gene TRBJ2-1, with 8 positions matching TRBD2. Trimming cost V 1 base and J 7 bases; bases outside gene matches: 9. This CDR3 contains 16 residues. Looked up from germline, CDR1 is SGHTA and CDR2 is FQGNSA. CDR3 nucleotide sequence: TGTGCCAGCAGCTTAGGGCCGGGGGGGCCTCAGAATGAGCAGTTCTTC. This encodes CASSLGPGGPQNEQFF.

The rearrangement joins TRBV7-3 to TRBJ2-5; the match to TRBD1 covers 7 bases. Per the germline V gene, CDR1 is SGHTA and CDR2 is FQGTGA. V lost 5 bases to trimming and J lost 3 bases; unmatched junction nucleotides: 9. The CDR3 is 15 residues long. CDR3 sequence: CASSIISGQKETQYF. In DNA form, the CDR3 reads TGTGCCAGCAGCATCATTTCGGGACAGAAAGAGACCCAGTACTTC.

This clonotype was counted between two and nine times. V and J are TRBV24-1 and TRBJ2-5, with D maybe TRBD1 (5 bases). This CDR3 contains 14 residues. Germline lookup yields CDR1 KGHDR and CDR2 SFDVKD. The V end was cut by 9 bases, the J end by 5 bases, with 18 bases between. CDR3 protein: CATGQSGAAETQYF. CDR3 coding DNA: TGTGCCACCGGACAATCTGGGGCGGCGGAGACCCAGTACTTC.

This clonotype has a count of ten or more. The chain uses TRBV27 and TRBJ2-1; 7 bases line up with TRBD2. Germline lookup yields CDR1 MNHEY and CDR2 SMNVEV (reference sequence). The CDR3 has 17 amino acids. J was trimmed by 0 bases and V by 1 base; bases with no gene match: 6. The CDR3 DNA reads TGTGCCAGCAGTTTATTATTAGGGGACTACTCCTACAATGAGCAGTTCTTC. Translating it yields CASSLLLGDYSYNEQFF.

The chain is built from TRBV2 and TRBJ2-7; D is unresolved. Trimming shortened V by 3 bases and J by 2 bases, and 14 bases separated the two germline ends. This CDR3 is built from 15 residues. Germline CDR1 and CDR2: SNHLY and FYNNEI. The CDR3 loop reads CASSDRRHATYEQYF. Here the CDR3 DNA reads TGTGCCAGCAGTGATAGGCGACATGCGACCTACGAGCAGTACTTC.

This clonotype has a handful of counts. CDR3 DNA: TGCAGCGTCGCCTTTAGCGGGAGAGAGACCCAGTACTTC. This translates into CSVAFSGRETQYF. The rearrangement links TRBV29-1 to TRBJ2-5; TRBD2 agrees at 9 bases. V shed 6 bases, J shed 4 bases, and the junction held 6 bases outside the gene matches. Germline V CDR1 and CDR2: SQVTM, ANQGSEA. The CDR3 runs to 13 residues.

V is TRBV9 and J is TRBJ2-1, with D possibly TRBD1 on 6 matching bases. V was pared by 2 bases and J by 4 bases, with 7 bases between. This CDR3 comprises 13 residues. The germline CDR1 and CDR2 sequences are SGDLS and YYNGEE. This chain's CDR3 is CASSVTGYNEQFF. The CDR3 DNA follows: TGTGCCAGCAGCGTGACAGGATACAATGAGCAGTTCTTC. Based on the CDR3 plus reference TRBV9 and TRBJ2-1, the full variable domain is DSGVTQTPKHLITATGQRVTLRCSPRSGDLSVYWYQQSLDQGLQFLIQYYNGEERAKGNILERFSAQQFPDLHSELNLSSLELGDSALYFCASSVTGYNEQFFGPGTRLTVL.

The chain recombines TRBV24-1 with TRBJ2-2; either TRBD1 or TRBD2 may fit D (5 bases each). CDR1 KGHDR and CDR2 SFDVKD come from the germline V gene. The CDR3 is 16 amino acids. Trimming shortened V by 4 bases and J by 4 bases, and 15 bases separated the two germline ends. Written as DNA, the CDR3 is TGTGCCACCAGTGAGCTGGCCGGGACGATCACCGGGGAGCTGTTTTTT. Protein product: CATSELAGTITGELFF.

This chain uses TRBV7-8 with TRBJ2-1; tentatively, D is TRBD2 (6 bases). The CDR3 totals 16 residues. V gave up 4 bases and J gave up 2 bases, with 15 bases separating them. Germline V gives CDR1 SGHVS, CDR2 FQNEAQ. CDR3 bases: TGTGCCAGCAGCTCCGGAGGACTATTAGCCTACAATGAGCAGTTCTTC. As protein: CASSSGGLLAYNEQFF.

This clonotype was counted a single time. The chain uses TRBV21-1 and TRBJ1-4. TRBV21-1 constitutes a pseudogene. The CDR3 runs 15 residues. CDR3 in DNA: TGTGCCAGCAGCAAAGTAGCGGGGGATAATGAAAAACTGTTTTTT. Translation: CASSKVAGDNEKLFF.

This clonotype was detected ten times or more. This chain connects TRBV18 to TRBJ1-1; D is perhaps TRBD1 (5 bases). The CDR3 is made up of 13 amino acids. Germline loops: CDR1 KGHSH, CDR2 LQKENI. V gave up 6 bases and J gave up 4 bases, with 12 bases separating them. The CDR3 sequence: CASSPSRGTEAFF. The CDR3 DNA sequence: TGTGCCAGCTCCCCCTCAAGGGGCACTGAAGCTTTCTTT.

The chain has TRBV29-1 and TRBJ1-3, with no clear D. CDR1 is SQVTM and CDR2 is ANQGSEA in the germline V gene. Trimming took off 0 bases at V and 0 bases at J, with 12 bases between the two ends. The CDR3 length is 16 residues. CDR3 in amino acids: CSVEDSTINSGNTIYF. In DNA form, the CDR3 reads TGCAGCGTTGAAGATTCCACTATAAACTCTGGAAACACCATATATTTT.

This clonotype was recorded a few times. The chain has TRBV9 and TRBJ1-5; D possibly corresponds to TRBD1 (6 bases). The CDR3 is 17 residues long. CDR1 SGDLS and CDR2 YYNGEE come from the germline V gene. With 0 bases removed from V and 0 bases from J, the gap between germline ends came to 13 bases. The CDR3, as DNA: TGTGCCAGCAGCGTAGTCAGGGGCGCCTATAGCAATCAGCCCCAGCATTTT. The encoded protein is CASSVVRGAYSNQPQHF.

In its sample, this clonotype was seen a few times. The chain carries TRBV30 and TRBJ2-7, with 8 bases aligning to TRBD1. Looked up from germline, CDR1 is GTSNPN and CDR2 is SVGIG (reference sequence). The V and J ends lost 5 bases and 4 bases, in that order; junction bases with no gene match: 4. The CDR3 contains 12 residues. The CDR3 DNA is TGTGCCTGGTCCCGGGACAGGTACGAGCAGTACTTC. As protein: CAWSRDRYEQYF.

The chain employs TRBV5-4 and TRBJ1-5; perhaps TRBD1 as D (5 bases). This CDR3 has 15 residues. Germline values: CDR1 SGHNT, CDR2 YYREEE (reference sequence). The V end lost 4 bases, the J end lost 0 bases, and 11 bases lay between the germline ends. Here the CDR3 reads CASSTWGTSNQPQHF. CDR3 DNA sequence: TGTGCCAGCAGCACCTGGGGCACTAGCAATCAGCCCCAGCATTTT.

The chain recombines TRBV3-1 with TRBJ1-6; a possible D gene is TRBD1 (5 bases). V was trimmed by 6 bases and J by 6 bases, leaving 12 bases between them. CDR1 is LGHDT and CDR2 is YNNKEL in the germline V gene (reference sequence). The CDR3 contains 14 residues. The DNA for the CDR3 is TGTGCCAGCAGAAAGGCAGGGTTTAATTCACCCCTCCACTTT. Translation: CASRKAGFNSPLHF.

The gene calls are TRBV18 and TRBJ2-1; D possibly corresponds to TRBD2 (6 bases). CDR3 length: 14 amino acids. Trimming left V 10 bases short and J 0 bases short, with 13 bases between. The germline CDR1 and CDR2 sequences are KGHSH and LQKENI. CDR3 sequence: CATHAGSSYNEQFF. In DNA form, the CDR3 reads TGTGCCACCCACGCGGGGAGCTCCTACAATGAGCAGTTCTTC. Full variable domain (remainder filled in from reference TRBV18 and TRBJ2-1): NAGVMQNPRHLVRRRGQEARLRCSPMKGHSHVYWYRQLPEEGLKFMVYLQKENIIDESGMPKERFSAEFPKEGPSILRIQQVVRGDSAAYFCATHAGSSYNEQFFGPGTRLTVL.

CDR3 residues: CSAPGQGSYGYTF. The CDR3 nucleotides are TGCAGTGCCCCTGGACAGGGGTCCTATGGCTACACCTTC. The chain joins TRBV20-1 to TRBJ1-2; 9 nucleotides line up with TRBD1. CDR1 and CDR2 from the germline V gene are DFQATT and SNEGSKA (reference sequence). V gave up 6 bases and J gave up 4 bases; unmatched junction bases: 6. The CDR3 runs 13 residues.

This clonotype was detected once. The DNA of the CDR3 is TGCAGTGCTGGGGGACAGGGGCGCTATAAGCCCCAGCATTTT. Translation: CSAGGQGRYKPQHF. The chain links TRBV20-1 to TRBJ1-5; 10 bases fit TRBD1. Germline V gives CDR1 DFQATT, CDR2 SNEGSKA (reference sequence). This CDR3 comprises 14 residues. The junction had 9 bases not matched to a gene; V was cut back by 5 bases and J by 8 bases.

CDR3 DNA sequence: TGTGCCAGCAGTTTATCTACAGGGACCACTGAAGCTTTCTTT. It translates to CASSLSTGTTEAFF. The J gene is TRBJ1-1, the V gene TRBV27; a weak D match, TRBD1 (6 bases). This CDR3 has 14 residues. Germline CDR1 and CDR2: MNHEY and SMNVEV (reference sequence). Trimming removed 0 bases at V and 4 bases at J, with 9 bases between.

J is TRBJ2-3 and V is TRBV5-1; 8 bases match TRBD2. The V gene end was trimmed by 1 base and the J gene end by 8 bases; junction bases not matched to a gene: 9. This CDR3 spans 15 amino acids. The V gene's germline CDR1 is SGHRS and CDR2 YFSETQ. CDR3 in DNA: TGCGCCAGCAGCTTGCCGGGGGGGAGTTTTGGTACGCAGTATTTT. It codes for CASSLPGGSFGTQYF.

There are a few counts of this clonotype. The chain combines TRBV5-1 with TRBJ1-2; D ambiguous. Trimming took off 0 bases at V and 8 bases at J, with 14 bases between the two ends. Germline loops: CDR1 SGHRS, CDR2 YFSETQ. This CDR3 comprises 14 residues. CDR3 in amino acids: CASSLDGGSGGYTF. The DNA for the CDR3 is TGCGCCAGCAGCTTGGATGGAGGGTCAGGAGGCTACACCTTC.